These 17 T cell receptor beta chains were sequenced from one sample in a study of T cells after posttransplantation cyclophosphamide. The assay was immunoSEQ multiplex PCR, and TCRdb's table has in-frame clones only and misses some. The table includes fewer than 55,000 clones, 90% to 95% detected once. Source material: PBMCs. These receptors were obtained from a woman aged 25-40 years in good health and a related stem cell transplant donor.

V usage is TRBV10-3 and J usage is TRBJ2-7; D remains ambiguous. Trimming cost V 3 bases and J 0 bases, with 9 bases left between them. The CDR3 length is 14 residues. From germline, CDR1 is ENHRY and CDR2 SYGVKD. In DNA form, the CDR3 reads TGTGCCATCAGTGACGCCCCCAGCTCCTACGAGCAGTACTTC. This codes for CAISDAPSSYEQYF.

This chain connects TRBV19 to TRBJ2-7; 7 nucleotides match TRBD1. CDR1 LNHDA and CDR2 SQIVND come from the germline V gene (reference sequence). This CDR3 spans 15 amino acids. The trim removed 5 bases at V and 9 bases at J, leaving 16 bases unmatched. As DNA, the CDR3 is TGTGCCAGTAGTGCCCGGGACAGTAGGTCTCCGAGGCAGTACTTC. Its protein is CASSARDSRSPRQYF.

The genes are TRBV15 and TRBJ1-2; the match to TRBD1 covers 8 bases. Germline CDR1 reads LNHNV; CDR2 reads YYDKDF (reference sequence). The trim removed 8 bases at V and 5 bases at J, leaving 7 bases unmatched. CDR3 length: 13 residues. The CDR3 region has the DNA TGTGCCACCGGGACAGGAGACAATTATGGCTACACCTTC. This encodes CATGTGDNYGYTF.

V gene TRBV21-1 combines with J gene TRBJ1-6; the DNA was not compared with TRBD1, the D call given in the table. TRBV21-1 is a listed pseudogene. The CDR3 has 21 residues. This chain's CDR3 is CASSKSLETGAPSSYNSPLHF. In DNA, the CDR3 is TGTGCCAGCAGCAAAAGCTTGGAGACAGGGGCCCCCAGCTCCTATAATTCACCCCTCCACTTT.

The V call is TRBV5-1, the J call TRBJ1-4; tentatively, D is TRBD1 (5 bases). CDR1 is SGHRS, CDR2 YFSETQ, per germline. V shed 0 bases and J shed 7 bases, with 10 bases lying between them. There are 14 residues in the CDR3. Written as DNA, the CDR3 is TGCGCCAGCAGCTTGGCCAGGGCTTCTGAAAAACTGTTTTTT. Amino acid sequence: CASSLARASEKLFF.

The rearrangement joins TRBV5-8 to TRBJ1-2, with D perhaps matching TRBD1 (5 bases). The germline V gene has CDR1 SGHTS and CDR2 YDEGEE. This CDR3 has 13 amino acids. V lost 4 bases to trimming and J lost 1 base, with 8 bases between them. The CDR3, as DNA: TGTGCCAGCAGCCCTGACAGTAACTATGGCTACACCTTC. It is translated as CASSPDSNYGYTF. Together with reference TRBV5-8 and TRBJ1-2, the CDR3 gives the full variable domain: EAGVTQSPTHLIKTRGQQATLRCSPISGHTSVYWYQQALGLGLQFLLWYDEGEERNRGNFPPRFSGRQFPNYSSELNVNALELEDSALYLCASSPDSNYGYTFGSGTRLTVV.

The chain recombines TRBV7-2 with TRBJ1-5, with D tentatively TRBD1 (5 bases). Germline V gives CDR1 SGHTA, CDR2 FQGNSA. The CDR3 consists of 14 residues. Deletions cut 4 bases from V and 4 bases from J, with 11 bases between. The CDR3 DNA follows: TGTGCCAGCAGCTCCACAGGTGGGAATCAGCCCCAGCATTTT. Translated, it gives CASSSTGGNQPQHF.

CDR3 sequence: CASSPPSGGPYLAQYF. For the CDR3, the DNA is TGCGCCAGCAGCCCGCCGAGCGGGGGGCCCTATTTGGCCCAGTACTTC. The chain has TRBV4-1 and TRBJ2-5, with TRBD2 identical over 9 bases. V lost 4 bases and J lost 9; bases outside the gene matches: 15. Germline V gene sequence: CDR1 MGHRA, CDR2 YSYEKL. The CDR3 has 16 amino acids.

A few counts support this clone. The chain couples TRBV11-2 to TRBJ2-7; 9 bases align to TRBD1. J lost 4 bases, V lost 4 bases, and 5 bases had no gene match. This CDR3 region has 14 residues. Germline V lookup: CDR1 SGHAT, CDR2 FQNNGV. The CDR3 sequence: CASSSTTGGYEQYF. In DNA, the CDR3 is TGTGCCAGCAGCTCAACGACAGGGGGGTACGAGCAGTACTTC.

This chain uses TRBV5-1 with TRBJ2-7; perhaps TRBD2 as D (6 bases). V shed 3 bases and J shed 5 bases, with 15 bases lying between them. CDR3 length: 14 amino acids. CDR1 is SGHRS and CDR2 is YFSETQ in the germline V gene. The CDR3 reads CASSSSGGVHEQYF. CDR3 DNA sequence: TGCGCCAGCAGCTCCTCGGGCGGGGTCCACGAGCAGTACTTC. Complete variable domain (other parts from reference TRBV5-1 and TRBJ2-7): KAGVTQTPRYLIKTRGQQVTLSCSPISGHRSVSWYQQTPGQGLQFLFEYFSETQRNKGNFPGRFSGRQFSNSRSEMNVSTLELGDSALYLCASSSSGGVHEQYFGPGTRLTVT.

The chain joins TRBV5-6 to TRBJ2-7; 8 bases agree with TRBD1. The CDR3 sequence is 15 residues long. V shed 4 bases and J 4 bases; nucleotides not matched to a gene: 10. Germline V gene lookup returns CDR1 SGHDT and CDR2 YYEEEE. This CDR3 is CASSRKTGVSYEQYF. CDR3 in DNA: TGTGCCAGCAGCAGGAAGACAGGGGTGAGTTACGAGCAGTACTTC.

The CDR3, as DNA: TGTGCCTGGAGTGTACAGGCGAACACTGAAGCTTTCTTT. Its translation: CAWSVQANTEAFF. The V call is TRBV30, the J call TRBJ1-1, with D possibly matching TRBD1 (5 bases). Germline CDR1 reads GTSNPN; CDR2 reads SVGIG (reference sequence). Trimming removed 0 bases at V and 1 base at J, with 6 bases between. The CDR3 has 13 amino acids.

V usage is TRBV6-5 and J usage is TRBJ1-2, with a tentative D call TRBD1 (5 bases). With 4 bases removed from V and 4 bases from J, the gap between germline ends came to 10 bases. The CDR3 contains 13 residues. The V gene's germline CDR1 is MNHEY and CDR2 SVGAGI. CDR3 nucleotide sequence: TGTGCCAGCAGTTCCGGACAAGTCTATGGCTACACCTTC. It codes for CASSSGQVYGYTF.

CDR3 protein: CASSHFLGDTTYEQYF. CDR3 bases: TGCGCCAGCAGCCATTTCCTTGGGGACACAACCTACGAGCAGTACTTC. The chain is built from TRBV4-1 and TRBJ2-7, with D possibly matching TRBD1 (6 bases). The length of the CDR3 is 16 residues. V was clipped by 3 bases and J by 2 bases, with 17 bases between them. Germline lookup yields CDR1 MGHRA and CDR2 YSYEKL.

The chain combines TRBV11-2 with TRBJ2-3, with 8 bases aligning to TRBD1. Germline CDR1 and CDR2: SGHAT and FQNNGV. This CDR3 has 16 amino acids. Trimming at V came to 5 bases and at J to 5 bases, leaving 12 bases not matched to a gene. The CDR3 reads CASSKTGRGRGDTQYF. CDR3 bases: TGTGCCAGCAGCAAAACTGGCAGGGGGCGCGGAGATACGCAGTATTTT.

The CDR3 region is CASSQVLSVDNSPLHF. CDR3 bases: TGCGCCAGCAGCCAAGTCCTGTCGGTTGATAATTCACCCCTCCACTTT. The chain recombines TRBV4-1 with TRBJ1-6; D unclear. The germline V gene has CDR1 MGHRA and CDR2 YSYEKL. Between the trimmed V and J ends, which lost 1 base and 5 bases, there was a span of 12 bases. CDR3 size: 16 residues.

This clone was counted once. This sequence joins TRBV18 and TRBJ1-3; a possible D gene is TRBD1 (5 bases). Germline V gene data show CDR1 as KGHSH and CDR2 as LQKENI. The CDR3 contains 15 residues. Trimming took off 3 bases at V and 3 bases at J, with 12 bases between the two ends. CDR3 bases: TGTGCCAGCTCACCTTTACAGGTAGATGGAAACACCATATATTTT. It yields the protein CASSPLQVDGNTIYF. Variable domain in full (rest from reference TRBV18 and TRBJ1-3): NAGVMQNPRHLVRRRGQEARLRCSPMKGHSHVYWYRQLPEEGLKFMVYLQKENIIDESGMPKERFSAEFPKEGPSILRIQQVVRGDSAAYFCASSPLQVDGNTIYFGEGSWLTVV.